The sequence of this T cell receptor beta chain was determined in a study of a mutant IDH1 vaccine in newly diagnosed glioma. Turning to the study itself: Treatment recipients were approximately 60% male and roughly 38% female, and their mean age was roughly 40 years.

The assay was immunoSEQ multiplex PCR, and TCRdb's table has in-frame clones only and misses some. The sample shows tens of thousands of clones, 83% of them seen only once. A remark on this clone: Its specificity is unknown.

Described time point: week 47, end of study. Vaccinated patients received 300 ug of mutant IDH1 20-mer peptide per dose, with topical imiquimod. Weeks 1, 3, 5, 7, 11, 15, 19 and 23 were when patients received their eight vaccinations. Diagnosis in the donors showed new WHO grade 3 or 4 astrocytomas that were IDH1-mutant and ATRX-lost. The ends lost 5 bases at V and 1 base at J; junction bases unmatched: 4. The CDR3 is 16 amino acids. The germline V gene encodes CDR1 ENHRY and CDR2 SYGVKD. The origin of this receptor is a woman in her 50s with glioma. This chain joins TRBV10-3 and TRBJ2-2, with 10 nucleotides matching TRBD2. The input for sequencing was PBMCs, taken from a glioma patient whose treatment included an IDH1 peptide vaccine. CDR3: CAISSSGGQNTGELFF. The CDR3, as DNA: TGTGCCATCAGTTCTAGCGGGGGCCAGAACACCGGGGAGCTGTTTTTT.